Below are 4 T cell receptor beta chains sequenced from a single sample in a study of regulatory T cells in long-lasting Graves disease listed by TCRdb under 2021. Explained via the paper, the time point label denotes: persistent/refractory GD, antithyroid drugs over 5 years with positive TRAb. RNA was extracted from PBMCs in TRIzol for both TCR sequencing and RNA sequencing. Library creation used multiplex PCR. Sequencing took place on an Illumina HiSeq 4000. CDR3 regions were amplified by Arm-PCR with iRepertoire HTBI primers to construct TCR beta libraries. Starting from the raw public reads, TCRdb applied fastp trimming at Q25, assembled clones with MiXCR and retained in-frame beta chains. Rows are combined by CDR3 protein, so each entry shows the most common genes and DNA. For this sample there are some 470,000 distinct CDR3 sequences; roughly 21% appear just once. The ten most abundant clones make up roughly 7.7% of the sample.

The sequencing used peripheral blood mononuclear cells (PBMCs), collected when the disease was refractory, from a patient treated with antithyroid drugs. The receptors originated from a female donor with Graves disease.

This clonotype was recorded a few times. Here the CDR3 reads CASTHSWLGQAKAKNIQYF. CDR3 coding DNA: TGTGCCAGTACCCACTCTTGGTTAGGGCAGGCGAAAGCCAAAAACATTCAGTACTTC. J is TRBJ2-4 and V is TRBV19; no clear D. V was trimmed by 7 bases and J by 0 bases, leaving 25 bases between them. Germline V gene lookup returns CDR1 LNHDA and CDR2 SQIVND (reference sequence). The CDR3 consists of 19 residues.

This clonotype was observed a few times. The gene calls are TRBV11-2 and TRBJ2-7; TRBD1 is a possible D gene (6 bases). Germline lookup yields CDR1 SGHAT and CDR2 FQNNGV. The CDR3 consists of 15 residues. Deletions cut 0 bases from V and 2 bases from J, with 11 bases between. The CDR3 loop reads CASSLEGRGPYEQYF. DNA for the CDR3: TGTGCCAGCAGCTTAGAGGGCAGGGGACCCTACGAGCAGTACTTC.

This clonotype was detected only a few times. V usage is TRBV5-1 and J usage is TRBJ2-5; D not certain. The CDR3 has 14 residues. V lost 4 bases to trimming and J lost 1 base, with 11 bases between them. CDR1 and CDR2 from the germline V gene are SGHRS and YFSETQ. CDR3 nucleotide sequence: TGCGCCAGCAGCCCTACCGTGACCCAAGAGACCCAGTACTTC. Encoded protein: CASSPTVTQETQYF.

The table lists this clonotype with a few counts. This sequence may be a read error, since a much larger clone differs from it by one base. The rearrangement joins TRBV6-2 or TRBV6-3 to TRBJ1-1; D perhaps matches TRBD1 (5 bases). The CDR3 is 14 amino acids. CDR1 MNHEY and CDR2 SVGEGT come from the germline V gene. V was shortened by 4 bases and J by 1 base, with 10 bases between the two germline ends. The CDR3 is CASSFQGRNTEAFF. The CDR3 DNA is TGTGCCAGCAGTTTCCAGGGAAGGAACACTGAAGCTTTCTTT.